Listed here are 27 T cell receptor beta chains from one sample, sequenced in a study of blood T cell repertoires in COVID-19. Sequenced by immunoSEQ multiplex PCR; TCRdb stores in-frame clones only, minus some. The sample holds over 150,000 clones, over 90% seen once. The sample consisted of peripheral blood. The receptors derive from a man between 45 and 60 years old with acute or convalescent COVID-19.

The J gene is TRBJ1-6, the V gene TRBV27; the D gene is possibly TRBD1 (5 bases). CDR3 size: 15 residues. Germline assignment: CDR1 MNHEY and CDR2 SMNVEV (reference sequence). V lost 5 bases and J lost 11, with 19 bases in between. DNA for the CDR3: TGTGCCAGCAGTCTCAAAGGGGCGGGGATAGCACCCCTCCACTTT. Translation gives CASSLKGAGIAPLHF.

The chain combines TRBV7-2 with TRBJ1-2, with TRBD1 as a possible D gene (6 bases). The germline V gene has CDR1 SGHTA and CDR2 FQGNSA. V dropped 5 bases and J dropped 4 bases, with 17 bases sitting between them. CDR3 size: 15 residues. Here the CDR3 reads CASSPRQGRSYGYTF. The CDR3 DNA follows: TGTGCCAGCAGCCCGCGTCAGGGGCGCAGCTATGGCTACACCTTC.

The V gene is TRBV19, the J gene TRBJ1-4, with D perhaps TRBD1 (6 bases). Germline V gene lookup returns CDR1 LNHDA and CDR2 SQIVND (reference sequence). Deletions cut 3 bases from V and 7 bases from J, with 15 bases between. The CDR3 covers 15 residues. Here the CDR3 reads CASSISGRTVEKLFF. DNA for the CDR3: TGTGCCAGTAGTATTTCGGGGCGGACAGTTGAAAAACTGTTTTTT.

The DNA for the CDR3 is TGTGCCACCAGTGATCCCGACTCTTACGGGGAGCTGTTTTTT. Its translation is CATSDPDSYGELFF. The J gene is TRBJ2-2, the V gene TRBV24-1, with D unresolved. CDR1 is KGHDR and CDR2 is SFDVKD in the germline V gene. CDR3 length: 14 amino acids. Between the trimmed V and J ends, which lost 3 bases and 7 bases, there was a span of 11 bases.

V usage is TRBV18 and J usage is TRBJ1-5; D gene ambiguous. Trimming left V 2 bases short and J 5 bases short, with 7 bases between. Germline V CDR1 and CDR2: KGHSH, LQKENI. CDR3 length: 13 amino acids. The CDR3, as DNA: TGTGCCAGCTCACCAGGGCAGGATCAGCCCCAGCATTTT. It is translated as CASSPGQDQPQHF.

The J gene is TRBJ2-7, the V gene TRBV18, with 8 nucleotides matching TRBD2. Germline CDR1 reads KGHSH; CDR2 reads LQKENI. This CDR3 has 14 amino acids. Trimming took 1 base from V and 5 from J; bases not matched to a gene: 4. The CDR3 DNA sequence: TGTGCCAGCTCACCACGGCAGCGGGAGCACGAGCAGTACTTC. Its protein is CASSPRQREHEQYF.

This clone was counted once. V gene TRBV14 combines with J gene TRBJ2-7; 7 bases align to TRBD2. Germline V gene lookup returns CDR1 SGHDN and CDR2 FVKESK. Trimming removed 4 bases from V and 4 bases from J; junction bases left unmatched: 10. This CDR3 is 15 amino acids long. This CDR3 reads CASSPSGVRRYEQYF. The CDR3, as DNA: TGTGCCAGCAGCCCGAGCGGGGTAAGGAGGTACGAGCAGTACTTC.

V gene TRBV7-9 combines with J gene TRBJ2-3; 9 bases match TRBD2. Germline CDR1 SEHNR, CDR2 FQNEAQ (reference sequence). V lost 5 bases, J lost 6 bases, and 12 bases stayed unmatched. The CDR3 consists of 16 residues. The DNA of the CDR3 is TGTGCCAGCAGCAACGTAGCGGGGGTCAGCCAGGATACGCAGTATTTT. It translates to CASSNVAGVSQDTQYF.

This chain connects TRBV30 to TRBJ1-3; weak D call: TRBD1 (6 bases). The germline V gene encodes CDR1 GTSNPN and CDR2 SVGIG (reference sequence). Trimming cost V 3 bases and J 0 bases, with 15 bases left between them. The CDR3 runs to 16 residues. Written as DNA, the CDR3 is TGTGCCTGGAGGGCAAGTGGGACACTCTCTGGAAACACCATATATTTT. Protein: CAWRASGTLSGNTIYF.

The genes are TRBV11-2 and TRBJ2-3, with TRBD2 identical over 11 bases. This CDR3 has 16 residues. V shed 3 bases, J shed 0 bases, and the junction held 2 bases outside the gene matches. The germline gives CDR1 SGHAT, CDR2 FQNNGV. The CDR3 here is CASSLLAGGSTDTQYF. The CDR3, as DNA: TGTGCCAGCAGCTTGCTAGCGGGAGGTAGCACAGATACGCAGTATTTT.

The chain's CDR3 is CATSRDLQGARTFF. The CDR3 DNA reads as TGTGCCACCAGCAGAGATTTACAGGGGGCGAGGACTTTCTTT. V and J are TRBV15 and TRBJ1-1; 9 bases are shared with TRBD1. Germline values: CDR1 LNHNV, CDR2 YYDKDF (reference sequence). CDR3 length equals 14 residues. The junction had 8 bases not matched to a gene; V was cut back by 0 bases and J by 12 bases.

This chain joins TRBV7-2 and TRBJ2-1; 9 bases fit TRBD1. CDR1 is SGHTA, CDR2 FQGNSA, per germline. Trimming at V came to 1 base and at J to 10 bases, leaving 5 bases not matched to a gene. CDR3 length: 14 amino acids. The CDR3 spells CASSLEQGAWEQFF. CDR3 sequence (DNA): TGTGCCAGCAGCTTAGAACAGGGGGCTTGGGAGCAGTTCTTC.

This sequence joins TRBV18 and TRBJ1-5; D remains ambiguous. V was shortened by 3 bases and J by 7 bases, with 13 bases between the two germline ends. The CDR3 consists of 14 residues. Germline-derived CDR1 and CDR2 are KGHSH and LQKENI. This CDR3 reads CASSPAGGGQPQHF. The CDR3 DNA reads as TGTGCCAGCTCACCGGCGGGCGGCGGGCAGCCCCAGCATTTT.

The rearrangement uses TRBV10-3 and TRBJ2-1, with 7 bases lining up with TRBD2. Germline V lookup: CDR1 ENHRY, CDR2 SYGVKD. V was pared by 3 bases and J by 7 bases, with 9 bases of the junction left unmatched. CDR3 length equals 15 residues. Here the CDR3 DNA reads TGTGCCATCAGTGACCCCGGGGGAGGGGCAAATGAGCAGTTCTTC. This gives the protein CAISDPGGGANEQFF.

The gene calls are TRBV11-3 and TRBJ2-3; TRBD1 matches 9 bases. Trimming at V came to 5 bases and at J to 8 bases, leaving 8 bases not matched to a gene. The germline V gene encodes CDR1 SGHNT and CDR2 YENEEA. This CDR3 spans 14 amino acids. CDR3 sequence: CASSTQGAFGTQYF. As DNA, the CDR3 is TGTGCCAGCAGCACACAGGGGGCCTTTGGTACGCAGTATTTT.

The chain employs TRBV24-1 and TRBJ2-2, with 10 bases that match TRBD1. The trim removed 3 bases at V and 4 bases at J, leaving 4 bases unmatched. Germline V gene lookup returns CDR1 KGHDR and CDR2 SFDVKD. The CDR3 has 16 residues. CDR3 DNA sequence: TGTGCCACCAGTGATGCGGACAGGGGGTCCACCGGGGAGCTGTTTTTT. It specifies CATSDADRGSTGELFF.

V gene TRBV7-9 combines with J gene TRBJ2-1, with D possibly matching TRBD2 (6 bases). The germline CDR1 and CDR2 sequences are SEHNR and FQNEAQ (reference sequence). The CDR3 contains 16 residues. The V end was cut by 4 bases, the J end by 5 bases, with 18 bases between. CDR3 protein: CASSYPPSPGDNEQFF. The CDR3 region has the DNA TGTGCCAGCAGCTACCCACCCAGTCCGGGGGACAATGAGCAGTTCTTC.

The rearrangement uses TRBV10-3 and TRBJ2-5, with 7 bases aligning to TRBD2. This CDR3 region has 13 residues. Germline values: CDR1 ENHRY, CDR2 SYGVKD. V was clipped by 4 bases and J by 6 bases; unmatched bases: 5. The CDR3 DNA sequence: TGTGCCATCAGTGCGGGGGGTCGGCAGACCCAGTACTTC. It encodes CAISAGGRQTQYF.

The chain is built from TRBV29-1 and TRBJ2-3; D is undetermined. Trimming removed 4 bases from V and 0 bases from J, with 14 bases in between. Germline V gene lookup returns CDR1 SQVTM and CDR2 ANQGSEA. The CDR3 consists of 15 residues. This chain's CDR3 is CSVGGTDSSTDTQYF. CDR3 nucleotide sequence: TGCAGCGTTGGCGGAACCGACTCTAGCACAGATACGCAGTATTTT.

The chain has TRBV7-3 and TRBJ2-5; D might be TRBD2 (6 bases). CDR3 size: 13 residues. V dropped 5 bases and J dropped 7 bases, with 14 bases sitting between them. Germline CDR1 and CDR2: SGHTA and FQGTGA. CDR3 protein: CASSQEGIGTQYF. CDR3 nucleotide sequence: TGTGCCAGCAGCCAGGAGGGGATAGGGACCCAGTACTTC.

This chain links TRBV10-2 with TRBJ2-1; 11 nucleotides agree with TRBD1. V shed 2 bases, J shed 8 bases, and the junction held 8 bases outside the gene matches. The germline gives CDR1 WSHSY, CDR2 SAAADI. The CDR3 contains 16 residues. The CDR3 region is CASSETGQGARDEQFF. The CDR3 DNA follows: TGCGCCAGCAGTGAGACTGGACAGGGGGCGCGGGATGAGCAGTTCTTC.

The chain is built from TRBV30 and TRBJ2-1, with D perhaps matching TRBD1 (6 bases). The germline V and J ends were trimmed by 5 bases and 8 bases, with 22 bases remaining between them. In germline, CDR1 is GTSNPN, CDR2 SVGIG (reference sequence). CDR3 length: 15 amino acids. Written as DNA, the CDR3 is TGTGCCTGGCCCCCGGGACAACCGACGAACGATGAGCAGTTCTTC. Amino acid sequence: CAWPPGQPTNDEQFF.

This chain connects TRBV3-1 (or the pseudogene TRBV3-2) to TRBJ2-2; perhaps TRBD2 as D (6 bases). Germline V CDR1 and CDR2: LGHDT, YNNKEL (reference sequence). V was shortened by 1 base and J by 2 bases, with 17 bases between the two germline ends. The CDR3 is 18 residues long. CDR3 nucleotide sequence: TGTGCCAGCAGCCAAGGGGTCTTGCGGGACCTAAACACCGGGGAGCTGTTTTTT. This encodes CASSQGVLRDLNTGELFF.

The rearrangement uses TRBV6-2 or TRBV6-3 and TRBJ1-5, with TRBD1 matching over 9 bases. The CDR3 has 17 amino acids. Trimming at V came to 6 bases and at J to 3 bases, leaving 12 bases not matched to a gene. CDR1 and CDR2 (germline): MNHEY, SVGEGT. The CDR3 DNA reads TGTGCCAGCAGCAGTCGGACAGGGGCCTTTTCCAATCAGCCCCAGCATTTT. Translation gives CASSSRTGAFSNQPQHF.

V and J are TRBV4-1 and TRBJ1-1, with D possibly TRBD1 on 5 matching bases. The CDR3 is made up of 20 amino acids. The germline V gene encodes CDR1 MGHRA and CDR2 YSYEKL. Trimming pared 4 bases from V and 1 base from J, leaving 28 bases between. CDR3 in DNA: TGCGCCAGCAGCCCTCGAGACCCCAGGGTGCAGATTAGTGAGAACACTGAAGCTTTCTTT. This encodes CASSPRDPRVQISENTEAFF.

The chain uses TRBV28 and TRBJ2-5; 9 nucleotides line up with TRBD1. The CDR3 length is 13 residues. Germline loops: CDR1 MDHEN, CDR2 SYDVKM. After removal of 5 bases from V and 5 bases from J, the junction contained 3 bases not matched to a gene. The CDR3 DNA sequence: TGTGCCAGCAGTCTACAGGGGGCGGAGACCCAGTACTTC. Translated: CASSLQGAETQYF.

The V gene is TRBV5-6, the J gene TRBJ1-6; D perhaps matches TRBD1 (5 bases). The CDR3 sequence is 15 residues long. Germline lookup yields CDR1 SGHDT and CDR2 YYEEEE. V shed 0 bases and J shed 9 bases, with 13 bases lying between them. The CDR3 region has the DNA TGTGCCAGCAGCTTGGTTGGGGCTAGTCGTTCACCCCTCCACTTT. It is translated as CASSLVGASRSPLHF.